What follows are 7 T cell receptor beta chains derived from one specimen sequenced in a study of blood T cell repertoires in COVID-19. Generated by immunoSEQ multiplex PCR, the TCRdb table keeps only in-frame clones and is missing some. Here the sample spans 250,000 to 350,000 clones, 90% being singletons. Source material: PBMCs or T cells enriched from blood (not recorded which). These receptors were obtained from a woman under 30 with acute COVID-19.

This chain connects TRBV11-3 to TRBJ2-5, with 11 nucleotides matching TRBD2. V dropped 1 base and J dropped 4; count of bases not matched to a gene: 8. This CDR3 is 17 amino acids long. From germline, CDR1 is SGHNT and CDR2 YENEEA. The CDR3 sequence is CASSLGLAGGGGETQYF. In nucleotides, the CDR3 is TGTGCCAGCAGCTTAGGTCTAGCGGGAGGAGGAGGAGAGACCCAGTACTTC.

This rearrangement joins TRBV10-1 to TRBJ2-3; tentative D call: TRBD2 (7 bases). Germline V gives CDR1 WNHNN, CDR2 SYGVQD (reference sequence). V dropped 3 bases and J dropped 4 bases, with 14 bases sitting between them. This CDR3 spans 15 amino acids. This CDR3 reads CASSEGGGGADTQYF. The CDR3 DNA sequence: TGCGCCAGCAGTGAAGGCGGAGGGGGGGCAGATACGCAGTATTTT.

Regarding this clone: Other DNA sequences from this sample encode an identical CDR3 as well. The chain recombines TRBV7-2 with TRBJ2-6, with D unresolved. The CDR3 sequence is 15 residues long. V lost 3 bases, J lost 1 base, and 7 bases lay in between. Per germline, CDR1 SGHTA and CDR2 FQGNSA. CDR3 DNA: TGTGCCAGCAGCTTCCGCGGTTCTGGGGCCAACGTCCTGACTTTC. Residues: CASSFRGSGANVLTF.

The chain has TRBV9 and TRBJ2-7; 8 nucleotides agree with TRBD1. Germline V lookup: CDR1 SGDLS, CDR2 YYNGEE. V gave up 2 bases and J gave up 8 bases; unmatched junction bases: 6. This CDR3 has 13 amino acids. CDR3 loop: CASSVGQGSQQYF. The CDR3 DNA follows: TGTGCCAGCAGCGTTGGACAGGGTAGTCAGCAGTACTTC.

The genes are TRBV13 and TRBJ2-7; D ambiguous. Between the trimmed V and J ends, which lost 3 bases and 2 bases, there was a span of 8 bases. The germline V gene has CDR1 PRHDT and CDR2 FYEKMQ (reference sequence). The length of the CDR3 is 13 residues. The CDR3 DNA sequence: TGTGCCAGCAGCTTTAGCCGGGCCTACGAGCAGTACTTC. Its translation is CASSFSRAYEQYF.

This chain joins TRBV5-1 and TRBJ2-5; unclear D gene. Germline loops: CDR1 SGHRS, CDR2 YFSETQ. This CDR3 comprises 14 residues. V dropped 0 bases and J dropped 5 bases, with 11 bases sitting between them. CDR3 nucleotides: TGCGCCAGCAGCTTGGGTTGGGCAAGGGAGACCCAGTACTTC. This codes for CASSLGWARETQYF. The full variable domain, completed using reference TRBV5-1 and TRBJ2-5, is KAGVTQTPRYLIKTRGQQVTLSCSPISGHRSVSWYQQTPGQGLQFLFEYFSETQRNKGNFPGRFSGRQFSNSRSEMNVSTLELGDSALYLCASSLGWARETQYFGPGTRLLVL.

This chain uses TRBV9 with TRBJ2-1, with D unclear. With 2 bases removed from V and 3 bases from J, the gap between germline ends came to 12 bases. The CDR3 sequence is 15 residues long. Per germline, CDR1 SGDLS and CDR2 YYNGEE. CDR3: CASSVSSYRYNEQFF. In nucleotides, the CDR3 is TGTGCCAGCAGCGTTTCCTCCTACCGCTACAATGAGCAGTTCTTC.